This entry describes one T cell receptor beta chain. The target antigen is unknown. With a J-beta primer mix and a sample-barcoded 5' primer, a second PCR ran roughly 6 to 11 cycles. The template-switch adaptor was a 5' adaptor with 12 random nucleotides. It tagged each cDNA molecule. TCRdb called the 5' RACE reads again in MiXCR, with one record for every CDR3 protein. The profile covers about 1.1 million distinct CDR3 sequences, with roughly two fifths appearing a single time and under 15% taken by the ten largest. The sample comes from a study of blood T cells in healthy people across ages. Study summary: With template switching, about one barcoded beta molecule was captured per two T cells. General observations from the study: Since the PBMCs were unsorted, naive and antigen-experienced cells could not be conclusively compared.

Each donor gave roughly 10 milliliters of peripheral blood. Germline V gene lookup returns CDR1 DFQATT and CDR2 SNEGSKA (reference sequence). The CDR3 spans 14 residues. The ends lost 4 bases at V and 2 bases at J; junction bases unmatched: 7. The chain uses TRBV20-1 and TRBJ1-1, with 7 positions matching TRBD1. Source material: blood. The source of this sequence is a man between 18 and 29 years old in good health. The chain's CDR3 is CSATRGPYNTEAFF. CDR3 nucleotide sequence: TGCAGTGCTACGAGGGGGCCCTATAACACTGAAGCTTTCTTT.